A single sample is the source of the 18 T cell receptor beta chains below, sequenced in a study of vaccination effects on CD4 cells after COVID-19. Using immunoSEQ multiplex PCR, the repertoire was profiled, and TCRdb retains in-frame clones only, with some absent. The sample comprises 8,700 or so clones, roughly 74% of which are singletons, and 10% to 15% rests with the top ten. Viral peptide pool expansion of antigen-specific CD4+ T cells preceded sequencing in the ViraFEST assay. Following an approximately ten-day culture, CD4+ T cells were purified. These receptors' targets are unknown. The sample consisted of CD4+ T cells from PBMCs cultured with HCoV-229E spike peptides, taken before COVID-19 vaccination. Receptors were obtained from a human donor who received a COVID-19 vaccine.

The count of this clone is one. The chain uses TRBV6-5 and TRBJ2-7; 10 bases align to TRBD1. J gave up 4 bases and V 2 bases, and 2 bases lay outside the gene matches. This CDR3 has 14 residues. Germline loops: CDR1 MNHEY, CDR2 SVGAGI. DNA of the CDR3: TGTGCCAGCAGTTACGGGACAGGGGCATACGAGCAGTACTTC. Amino acid sequence: CASSYGTGAYEQYF.

This chain connects TRBV21-1 to TRBJ2-1; the D call TRBD2 from the table was never checked on the DNA. TRBV21-1 is a pseudogene locus. This CDR3 has 19 amino acids. CDR3 region: CASSKDSAGSGTSGSWWFF. In DNA, the CDR3 is TGTGCCAGCAGCAAAGATTCGGCAGGGTCCGGGACTAGCGGGAGTTGGTGGTTCTTC.

This clone was found once. The V and J genes are TRBV2 and TRBJ1-1; no clear D. Germline V lookup: CDR1 SNHLY, CDR2 FYNNEI. The V and J ends lost 0 bases and 5 bases respectively, with 10 bases between them. The CDR3 has 14 amino acids. CDR3 sequence: CASSEARRFTEAFF. CDR3 nucleotide sequence: TGTGCCAGCAGTGAAGCTCGACGGTTTACTGAAGCTTTCTTT.

The chain is built from TRBV6-1 and TRBJ1-1; 11 bases fit TRBD1. The ends lost 2 bases at V and 6 bases at J; junction bases unmatched: 8. In germline, CDR1 is MNHNS, CDR2 SASEGT. The CDR3 sequence is 16 residues long. The CDR3 bases are TGTGCCAGCAGTGAAACACCGGGACAGGGGGGCTCTGAAGCTTTCTTT. Its translation is CASSETPGQGGSEAFF.

This clone is a singleton in its sample. This chain connects TRBV7-7 to TRBJ2-7; weak D call: TRBD2 (6 bases). This CDR3 contains 14 residues. The V gene's germline CDR1 is SSHAT and CDR2 FNYEAQ (reference sequence). V lost 6 bases to trimming and J lost 0 bases, with 12 bases between them. The CDR3 sequence is CASRRRGSSYEQYF. CDR3 DNA: TGTGCCAGCAGGCGGAGGGGAAGCTCCTACGAGCAGTACTTC. Complete variable domain (other parts from reference TRBV7-7 and TRBJ2-7): GAGVSQSPRYKVTKRGQDVTLRCDPISSHATLYWYQQALGQGPEFLTYFNYEAQPDKSGLPSDRFSAERPEGSISTLTIQRTEQRDSAMYRCASRRRGSSYEQYFGPGTRLTVT.

In regard to this clone: The junction does not match germline at one end; this may be a read error. The genes are TRBV11-2 and TRBJ1-2, with a tentative D call TRBD1 (5 bases). Germline V gene sequence: CDR1 SGHAT, CDR2 FQNNGV. This CDR3 comprises 15 residues. The CDR3 sequence is CASTLGGAGNYGYTF. The CDR3 DNA is TGTGCCAGCACCTTAGGAGGGGCAGGCAACTATGGCTACACCTTC.

The chain joins TRBV20-1 to TRBJ1-5; no definite D call. This CDR3 contains 15 residues. The germline V gene has CDR1 DFQATT and CDR2 SNEGSKA (reference sequence). The V and J ends lost 3 bases and 1 base respectively, with 13 bases between them. The CDR3 protein is CSASVRLRSNQPQHF. The CDR3, as DNA: TGCAGTGCTAGTGTCAGGTTGAGGAGCAATCAGCCCCAGCATTTT.

The V and J genes are TRBV2 and TRBJ1-1; no clear D gene. The germline V gene has CDR1 SNHLY and CDR2 FYNNEI. Trimming left V 7 bases short and J 2 bases short, with 11 bases between. This CDR3 region has 13 residues. Here the CDR3 reads CASTSGENTEAFF. CDR3 coding DNA: TGTGCCAGCACCTCCGGCGAAAACACTGAAGCTTTCTTT.

The chain uses TRBV18 and TRBJ1-1; D is uncertain. Germline CDR1 KGHSH, CDR2 LQKENI. The CDR3 extends over 14 amino acids. Trimming left V 6 bases short and J 4 bases short, with 15 bases between. The CDR3 coding sequence is TGTGCCAGCTCCCTGGCTGGTCCGGGCACTGAAGCTTTCTTT. Encoded protein: CASSLAGPGTEAFF.

The chain couples TRBV2 to TRBJ1-4; D perhaps matches TRBD1 (5 bases). The V end lost 4 bases, the J end lost 9 bases, and 12 bases lay between the germline ends. The CDR3 length is 13 residues. Germline V gene data show CDR1 as SNHLY and CDR2 as FYNNEI. DNA for the CDR3: TGTGCCAGCAGTGTCCCCGGGGGTAAAAAACTGTTTTTT. This codes for CASSVPGGKKLFF.

The V gene is TRBV3-1 (or the pseudogene TRBV3-2), the J gene TRBJ2-7, with 7 bases that match TRBD2. The germline V gene encodes CDR1 LGHDT and CDR2 YNNKEL (reference sequence). This CDR3 comprises 17 residues. V gave up 1 base and J gave up 6 bases; unmatched junction bases: 15. The CDR3 coding sequence is TGTGCCAGCAGCCAAGTAGGGAGCGGGACGCTCCTTAGCGAGCAGTACTTC. Translated: CASSQVGSGTLLSEQYF.

The J gene is TRBJ1-2, the V gene TRBV6-1, with 7 bases that match TRBD1. CDR3 length: 14 residues. J lost 0 bases, V lost 3 bases, and 1 base had no gene match. The germline CDR1 and CDR2 sequences are MNHNS and SASEGT. CDR3 DNA: TGTGCCAGCAGTGACAGGGGGGCTAACTATGGCTACACCTTC. It codes for CASSDRGANYGYTF.

The V call is TRBV12-3 or TRBV12-4, the J call TRBJ1-1; D remains ambiguous. The length of the CDR3 is 11 residues. V was shortened by 6 bases and J by 1 base, with 3 bases between the two germline ends. The CDR3 DNA reads TGTGCCAGCAGACGGAACACTGAAGCTTTCTTT. This codes for CASRRNTEAFF.

The rearrangement links TRBV6-5 to TRBJ1-1, with 7 bases matching TRBD1. V shed 5 bases, J shed 0 bases, and the junction held 6 bases outside the gene matches. Germline V lookup: CDR1 MNHEY, CDR2 SVGAGI. This CDR3 spans 15 amino acids. The CDR3 sequence: CASSRGQTMNTEAFF. The CDR3 bases are TGTGCCAGCAGTCGGGGACAGACGATGAACACTGAAGCTTTCTTT.

The rearrangement links TRBV11-2 to TRBJ2-7; D call uncertain. This CDR3 region has 13 residues. V lost 2 bases to trimming and J lost 2 bases, with 7 bases between them. Germline CDR1 is SGHAT and CDR2 is FQNNGV. The CDR3 protein is CASSLHGAYEQYF. The CDR3 DNA sequence: TGTGCCAGCAGCTTACACGGAGCCTACGAGCAGTACTTC.

The chain couples TRBV15 to TRBJ2-2, with D perhaps TRBD1 (6 bases). This CDR3 is 15 amino acids long. With 0 bases removed from V and 4 bases from J, the gap between germline ends came to 9 bases. Germline CDR1 LNHNV, CDR2 YYDKDF (reference sequence). The CDR3 spells CATSRDRGVTGELFF. The CDR3 DNA sequence: TGTGCCACCAGCAGAGACAGGGGTGTCACCGGGGAGCTGTTTTTT.

The chain carries TRBV4-1 and TRBJ2-2, with D maybe TRBD1 (5 bases). V gave up 3 bases and J gave up 6 bases, with 11 bases separating them. The CDR3 consists of 14 residues. Germline CDR1 MGHRA, CDR2 YSYEKL. CDR3 protein: CASSQPGRSGELFF. CDR3 bases: TGCGCCAGCAGCCAGCCAGGGCGTTCCGGGGAGCTGTTTTTT.

The V gene is TRBV6-5, the J gene TRBJ1-5; no clear D gene. Trimming left V 10 bases short and J 2 bases short, with 15 bases between. This CDR3 is built from 14 residues. Germline V gene lookup returns CDR1 MNHEY and CDR2 SVGAGI. In DNA, the CDR3 is TGTGCCACCGAGACGGGGAGTGGCAATCAGCCCCAGCATTTT. Its protein product is CATETGSGNQPQHF.